The 23 T cell receptor beta chains in this list originate from one sample, sequenced in a study of CD8+ T cells in alopecia areata. Treatment specified: oral pan-JAK inhibitor, 5-10 mg twice daily. Extracted from the samples, RNA was reverse transcribed into cDNA to serve as the sequencing template. The protocol was immunoSEQ multiplex PCR, while the TCRdb copy is restricted to in-frame clones and leaves out a portion. Counted here are approximately 170,000 clones, roughly three fifths occurring once; the ten biggest clones make up roughly 0.71%. The sample here was CD4+ T cells sorted from blood, taken at week 4, from a patient treated with tofacitinib. These receptors originate from a human donor with alopecia areata.

The chain combines TRBV30 with TRBJ2-5; D may correspond to TRBD1 or TRBD2 (5 bases each). CDR1 is GTSNPN and CDR2 is SVGIG in the germline V gene (reference sequence). The CDR3 sequence is 13 residues long. V shed 1 base and J shed 7 bases, with 13 bases lying between them. CDR3 DNA sequence: TGTGCCTGGAGTGACCAGGGAGTGTGGACCCAGTACTTC. This encodes CAWSDQGVWTQYF. Full variable domain (remainder filled in from reference TRBV30 and TRBJ2-5): SQTIHQWPATLVQPVGSPLSLECTVEGTSNPNLYWYRQAAGRGLQLLFYSVGIGQISSEVPQNLSASRPQDRQFILSSKKLLLSDSGFYLCAWSDQGVWTQYFGPGTRLLVL.

The CDR3 region is CASSRQGGIQYF. CDR3 sequence (DNA): TGTGCCAGCAGTCGACAGGGTGGCATTCAGTACTTC. The chain uses TRBV5-6 and TRBJ2-4, with 7 bases fitting TRBD1. The CDR3 is made up of 12 amino acids. Germline V gives CDR1 SGHDT, CDR2 YYEEEE. Unmatched junction bases numbered 5, after V lost 5 bases and J lost 9 bases.

This clone was counted only a few times. Here the CDR3 reads CASSPYLSGQNEQFF. CDR3 bases: TGTGCCAGCTCACCGTACTTAAGTGGGCAAAATGAGCAGTTCTTC. This chain links TRBV18 with TRBJ2-1; D unresolved. With 3 bases removed from V and 7 bases from J, the gap between germline ends came to 16 bases. CDR1 is KGHSH, CDR2 LQKENI, per germline. The CDR3 has 15 amino acids. The full variable domain, with the rest looked up from reference TRBV18 and TRBJ2-1, is NAGVMQNPRHLVRRRGQEARLRCSPMKGHSHVYWYRQLPEEGLKFMVYLQKENIIDESGMPKERFSAEFPKEGPSILRIQQVVRGDSAAYFCASSPYLSGQNEQFFGPGTRLTVL.

V is TRBV5-1 and J is TRBJ1-2; D not resolved. The CDR3 is made up of 13 amino acids. V lost 5 bases, J lost 2 bases, and 10 bases lay in between. Looked up from germline, CDR1 is SGHRS and CDR2 is YFSETQ. For the CDR3, the DNA is TGCGCCAGCAGTTTTGACACCAACTATGGCTACACCTTC. This codes for CASSFDTNYGYTF.

This chain links TRBV5-1 with TRBJ1-5; 8 bases are a match to TRBD1. This CDR3 contains 14 residues. Germline V lookup: CDR1 SGHRS, CDR2 YFSETQ. V dropped 4 bases and J dropped 4; count of bases not matched to a gene: 4. CDR3: CASSQGTGNQPQHF. In DNA form, the CDR3 reads TGCGCCAGCAGCCAGGGGACAGGTAATCAGCCCCAGCATTTT.

J is TRBJ1-1 and V is TRBV30; D is possibly TRBD1 (6 bases). CDR1 is GTSNPN and CDR2 is SVGIG in the germline V gene (reference sequence). This CDR3 is built from 14 residues. The ends were cut back, 2 bases at V and 5 bases at J, with 15 bases in the middle. CDR3 protein: CAWSHRRQGTEAFF. In DNA form, the CDR3 reads TGTGCCTGGAGTCACCGTCGGCAGGGGACTGAAGCTTTCTTT.

This clone was seen a handful of times. The same CDR3 can be traced to other DNA sequences in this sample. The V call is TRBV29-1, the J call TRBJ1-5; D gene uncertain. The CDR3 runs 12 residues. CDR1 and CDR2 from the germline V gene are SQVTM and ANQGSEA. V was pared by 6 bases and J by 0 bases, with 6 bases between. The CDR3: CSVADSNQPQHF. The CDR3 DNA follows: TGCAGCGTAGCGGATAGCAATCAGCCCCAGCATTTT.

The chain recombines TRBV29-1 with TRBJ2-2; D may be TRBD2 (6 bases). CDR1 is SQVTM, CDR2 ANQGSEA, per germline. There are 13 residues in the CDR3. Trimming shortened V by 6 bases and J by 1 base, and 9 bases separated the two germline ends. The CDR3 bases are TGCAGCGTGAGGCGGGGGAACACCGGGGAGCTGTTTTTT. Its protein product is CSVRRGNTGELFF.

The CDR3 DNA follows: TGCAGCGTCGATACGGGACTAGCGGGAGGATGGGGCACCGGGGAGCTGTTTTTT. Translation: CSVDTGLAGGWGTGELFF. This chain uses TRBV29-1 with TRBJ2-2, with 15 bases matching TRBD2. The V and J ends lost 6 bases and 4 bases, in that order; junction bases with no gene match: 12. The germline CDR1 and CDR2 sequences are SQVTM and ANQGSEA. The CDR3 spans 18 residues.

The genes are TRBV30 and TRBJ2-5, with D perhaps matching TRBD1 or TRBD2 (6 bases each). The CDR3 spans 14 residues. V shed 8 bases and J shed 5 bases, with 21 bases lying between them. Per the germline V gene, CDR1 is GTSNPN and CDR2 is SVGIG (reference sequence). The CDR3 protein is CAQGLGGGWETQYF. The CDR3 nucleotides read TGTGCCCAAGGACTCGGGGGCGGCTGGGAGACCCAGTACTTC.

This clone was recorded only once. The chain couples TRBV9 to TRBJ2-5; D possibly corresponds to TRBD1 (5 bases). The V gene's germline CDR1 is SGDLS and CDR2 YYNGEE. Trimming left V 0 bases short and J 5 bases short, with 14 bases between. The CDR3 runs to 15 residues. As DNA, the CDR3 is TGTGCCAGCAGCGTAGATTCAGGGCAGTGGGAGACCCAGTACTTC. Protein sequence: CASSVDSGQWETQYF.

The chain carries TRBV27 and TRBJ2-7; perhaps TRBD1 as D (6 bases). CDR1 and CDR2 (germline): MNHEY, SMNVEV (reference sequence). This CDR3 region has 16 residues. V was trimmed by 5 bases and J by 5 bases, leaving 22 bases between them. CDR3 residues: CASSLLRGVHLNEQYF. CDR3 coding DNA: TGTGCCAGCAGTCTCCTCAGGGGTGTGCACCTCAACGAGCAGTACTTC.

The CDR3 reads CASSESGDIQYF. Here the CDR3 DNA reads TGTGCCAGCAGTGAATCGGGGGACATTCAGTACTTC. This sequence joins TRBV25-1 and TRBJ2-4, with D tentatively TRBD2 (6 bases). Germline CDR1 and CDR2: MGHDK and SYGVNS. V gave up 1 base and J gave up 8 bases, with 6 bases separating them. The length of the CDR3 is 12 residues.

The chain is built from TRBV2 and TRBJ2-7, with no clear D. This CDR3 spans 13 amino acids. Germline V gene lookup returns CDR1 SNHLY and CDR2 FYNNEI. The germline V and J ends were trimmed by 4 bases and 2 bases, with 9 bases remaining between them. CDR3 nucleotides: TGTGCCAGCAGTGGGACCCTTACCTACGAGCAGTACTTC. It translates to CASSGTLTYEQYF.

This clone was detected once. The rearrangement joins TRBV28 to TRBJ2-5, with D perhaps TRBD1 or TRBD2 (6 bases each). There are 13 residues in the CDR3. Germline CDR1 is MDHEN and CDR2 is SYDVKM. Deletions cut 6 bases from V and 11 bases from J, with 19 bases between. Here the CDR3 reads CASRNPYGGGQYF. CDR3 bases: TGTGCCAGCAGGAATCCTTACGGAGGGGGTCAGTACTTC.

The V call is TRBV5-6, the J call TRBJ1-5; TRBD1 matches 10 bases. Germline values: CDR1 SGHDT, CDR2 YYEEEE. V lost 3 bases, J lost 4 bases, and 7 bases stayed unmatched. The CDR3 spans 16 residues. The CDR3 here is CASSSWTGGKNQPQHF. The CDR3 bases are TGTGCCAGCAGCTCGTGGACAGGGGGAAAAAATCAGCCCCAGCATTTT.

This clone was found once. The chain recombines TRBV18 with TRBJ2-7; no definite D call. V lost 0 bases and J lost 6, with 6 bases in between. Looked up from germline, CDR1 is KGHSH and CDR2 is LQKENI. CDR3 length: 12 amino acids. Here the CDR3 DNA reads TGTGCCAGCTCACCACCGATGGCCGAGCAGTACTTC. Protein: CASSPPMAEQYF.

The CDR3 DNA reads TGTGCCACCAGCAGTGACATAGACCAAGAGACCCAGTACTTC. Translating gives CATSSDIDQETQYF. V gene TRBV15 combines with J gene TRBJ2-5; D gene ambiguous. The CDR3 covers 14 residues. CDR1 and CDR2 (germline): LNHNV, YYDKDF (reference sequence). Trimming removed 3 bases from V and 0 bases from J, with 8 bases in between.

V gene TRBV5-4 combines with J gene TRBJ2-3; 12 bases align to TRBD2. The V segment lost 3 bases and the J segment 1 base; nucleotides outside the gene matches: 3. The CDR3 loop spans 16 amino acids. The germline V gene has CDR1 SGHNT and CDR2 YYREEE (reference sequence). Here the CDR3 DNA reads TGTGCCAGCAGCTCACGACTAGCGGGAGGCACAGATACGCAGTATTTT. Translating gives CASSSRLAGGTDTQYF. Looking up the rest from reference TRBV5-4 and TRBJ2-3 gives the full variable domain: ETGVTQSPTHLIKTRGQQVTLRCSSQSGHNTVSWYQQALGQGPQFIFQYYREEENGRGNFPPRFSGLQFPNYSSELNVNALELDDSALYLCASSSRLAGGTDTQYFGPGTRLTVL.

The chain couples TRBV5-4 to TRBJ1-5; D is unclear. Germline V gene sequence: CDR1 SGHNT, CDR2 YYREEE (reference sequence). V shed 2 bases and J shed 3 bases, with 3 bases lying between them. The CDR3 is 12 amino acids. Here the CDR3 DNA reads TGTGCCAGCAGCTTTAACAATCAGCCCCAGCATTTT. Translated, it gives CASSFNNQPQHF.

V is TRBV29-1 and J is TRBJ2-5, with 8 bases lining up with TRBD2. Germline loops: CDR1 SQVTM, CDR2 ANQGSEA. V lost 1 base and J lost 2; bases outside the gene matches: 9. The CDR3 is 16 amino acids. CDR3 sequence: CSVEVKGTGGQETQYF. Written as DNA, the CDR3 is TGCAGCGTTGAAGTAAAGGGGACGGGGGGGCAAGAGACCCAGTACTTC.

V gene TRBV4-1 combines with J gene TRBJ2-2; D might be TRBD2 (6 bases). The CDR3 is made up of 15 amino acids. CDR1 is MGHRA and CDR2 is YSYEKL in the germline V gene. Trimming cost V 4 bases and J 1 base, with 10 bases left between them. CDR3 bases: TGCGCCAGCAGCCTTGAGACTAGGAACACCGGGGAGCTGTTTTTT. It encodes CASSLETRNTGELFF.

The gene calls are TRBV30 and TRBJ2-7; no definite D call. The CDR3 totals 11 residues. The germline V gene encodes CDR1 GTSNPN and CDR2 SVGIG (reference sequence). With 4 bases removed from V and 7 bases from J, the gap between germline ends came to 11 bases. The CDR3 DNA is TGTGCCTGGACAGGTACCTCGGAGCAGTACTTC. It encodes CAWTGTSEQYF.